Below are 29 T cell receptor beta chains sequenced from a single sample in a study of beta chain features in type 1 diabetes. Expressed TCRB transcripts got sequenced, as all isolated RNA was reverse transcribed. Repertoires were generated with immunoSEQ multiplex PCR, while TCRdb's copy carries only in-frame clones and drops some. The sample comprises 200,000 to 300,000 clones, roughly 14% of which are singletons, and roughly 0.028% rests with the top ten. Specimen: naive CD4+ T cells from blood. The receptors stem from a woman aged 35 to 49 in good health.

This clone showed up just a few times. Distinct nucleotide sequences in the sample also encode this CDR3. This chain links TRBV6-5 with TRBJ1-3; maybe TRBD1 (5 bases). The germline V gene encodes CDR1 MNHEY and CDR2 SVGAGI. Trimming removed 0 bases from V and 1 base from J, with 7 bases in between. CDR3 size: 15 residues. CDR3 nucleotide sequence: TGTGCCAGCAGTTACTCGGGGGGGTCTGGAAACACCATATATTTT. It is translated as CASSYSGGSGNTIYF.

The CDR3 DNA follows: TGTGCCAGCAGCAAAGGGACACTTAGCAATCAGCCCCAGCATTTT. Encoded protein: CASSKGTLSNQPQHF. The chain is built from TRBV7-9 and TRBJ1-5, with a possible D match to TRBD1 (6 bases). This CDR3 spans 15 amino acids. Trimming took off 5 bases at V and 0 bases at J, with 11 bases between the two ends. CDR1 is SEHNR and CDR2 is FQNEAQ in the germline V gene (reference sequence).

This clone has more than one count but fewer than ten. This chain connects TRBV29-1 to TRBJ2-7; tentative D call: TRBD1 (5 bases). The CDR3 is made up of 10 amino acids. Germline values: CDR1 SQVTM, CDR2 ANQGSEA. CDR3 DNA: TGCAGTGCGGTAGGGGTCGAGCAGTACTTC. It is translated as CSAVGVEQYF.

This rearrangement joins TRBV6-1 to TRBJ2-7; TRBD2 aligns across 12 bases. This CDR3 spans 15 amino acids. With 6 bases clipped from V and 1 base from J, the junction kept 4 bases outside the gene matches. CDR1 is MNHNS and CDR2 is SASEGT in the germline V gene. DNA of the CDR3: TGTGCCAGCAGGGCTGGACTAGCGGGGTCCTACGAGCAGTACTTC. Protein sequence: CASRAGLAGSYEQYF.

The chain combines TRBV19 with TRBJ2-5; D not certain. The CDR3 has 15 residues. In germline, CDR1 is LNHDA, CDR2 SQIVND (reference sequence). V was cut by 0 bases and J by 5 bases, with 13 bases left in between. The CDR3 sequence: CASSIDGLVGETQYF. The CDR3 DNA follows: TGTGCCAGTAGTATAGATGGCCTAGTCGGTGAGACCCAGTACTTC.

The table lists this clone with a count of one. This chain uses TRBV27 with TRBJ2-3; a possible D gene is TRBD1 (6 bases). This CDR3 comprises 15 residues. CDR1 is MNHEY and CDR2 is SMNVEV in the germline V gene (reference sequence). Between the trimmed V and J ends, which lost 3 bases and 4 bases, there was a span of 14 bases. For the CDR3, the DNA is TGTGCCAGCAGTTTTGGCAGGGGTCGTCCAGATACGCAGTATTTT. Residues: CASSFGRGRPDTQYF.

This chain joins TRBV6-5 and TRBJ2-2; 7 bases match TRBD2. Germline trimming cut 1 base from V and 0 bases from J; bases unmatched to any gene: 2. This CDR3 has 16 amino acids. In germline, CDR1 is MNHEY, CDR2 SVGAGI. The CDR3 protein is CASSYWLAANTGELFF. CDR3 DNA sequence: TGTGCCAGCAGTTACTGGCTAGCGGCGAACACCGGGGAGCTGTTTTTT.

This clone was seen a few times. This chain uses TRBV6-6 with TRBJ2-7; the match to TRBD1 covers 8 bases. V lost 6 bases to trimming and J lost 10 bases; unmatched junction nucleotides: 14. Germline-derived CDR1 and CDR2 are MNHNY and SVGAGI (reference sequence). The CDR3 has 14 amino acids. CDR3 nucleotides: TGTGCCAGCAGCCTCCAGGGCAGGGGGCCCCTTCAGTACTTC. Translated: CASSLQGRGPLQYF.

The chain combines TRBV7-9 with TRBJ2-5, with TRBD2 matching 8 bases. The J call is doubtful: the DNA matches TRBJ2-7 better. The CDR3 consists of 14 residues. CDR1 is SEHNR and CDR2 is FQNEAQ in the germline V gene (reference sequence). CDR3 loop: CASSPGGASYEQYF. CDR3 nucleotides: TGTGCCAGCAGCCCGGGGGGGGCGAGCTACGAGCAGTACTTC.

This clone was picked up a small number of times. This chain joins TRBV7-2 and TRBJ1-5; D uncertain. The germline CDR1 and CDR2 sequences are SGHTA and FQGNSA. CDR3 length equals 16 residues. Trimming pared 1 base from V and 2 bases from J, leaving 12 bases between. The CDR3 reads CASSLGGGLRNQPQHF. The CDR3 bases are TGTGCCAGCAGCTTAGGAGGAGGGCTGCGCAATCAGCCCCAGCATTTT.

The CDR3: CASSQDRVNIQYF. As DNA, the CDR3 is TGCGCCAGCAGCCAAGACAGGGTCAACATTCAGTACTTC. The J gene is TRBJ2-4, the V gene TRBV5-1; TRBD1 matches at 7 bases. Germline CDR1 SGHRS, CDR2 YFSETQ. The CDR3 runs 13 residues. J was trimmed by 7 bases and V by 4 bases; bases with no gene match: 5.

A note on this clone: The same CDR3 can be traced to other DNA sequences in this sample. The gene calls are TRBV18 and TRBJ1-5; no firm D call. The CDR3 sequence is 15 residues long. Trimming cost V 2 bases and J 2 bases, with 10 bases left between them. Per germline, CDR1 KGHSH and CDR2 LQKENI. The chain's CDR3 is CASSPSPGGNQPQHF. The CDR3 DNA reads TGTGCCAGCTCACCAAGCCCGGGAGGCAATCAGCCCCAGCATTTT.

This clone was counted a few times. The CDR3 here is CASSLAFSTDTQYF. DNA for the CDR3: TGCGCCAGCAGCTTGGCCTTTAGCACAGATACGCAGTATTTT. The chain carries TRBV5-1 and TRBJ2-3; no firm D call. V shed 0 bases and J shed 0 bases, with 5 bases lying between them. The germline CDR1 and CDR2 sequences are SGHRS and YFSETQ. This CDR3 comprises 14 residues. Variable domain in full (rest from reference TRBV5-1 and TRBJ2-3): KAGVTQTPRYLIKTRGQQVTLSCSPISGHRSVSWYQQTPGQGLQFLFEYFSETQRNKGNFPGRFSGRQFSNSRSEMNVSTLELGDSALYLCASSLAFSTDTQYFGPGTRLTVL.

This clone was seen only once. The J gene is TRBJ1-1, the V gene TRBV19, with D uncertain. The CDR3 is 14 amino acids. V dropped 4 bases and J dropped 4 bases, with 13 bases sitting between them. Germline CDR1 LNHDA, CDR2 SQIVND (reference sequence). The CDR3 here is CASSTYRRSTEAFF. The CDR3 region has the DNA TGTGCCAGTAGTACCTACCGACGGAGCACTGAAGCTTTCTTT.

The chain uses TRBV5-1 and TRBJ2-5; D uncertain. V shed 0 bases and J shed 2 bases, with 11 bases lying between them. The CDR3 runs to 15 residues. CDR1 and CDR2 from the germline V gene are SGHRS and YFSETQ. Here the CDR3 reads CASSLVDSMQETQYF. The CDR3 coding sequence is TGCGCCAGCAGCTTGGTCGACTCCATGCAAGAGACCCAGTACTTC.

This clone has only a few counts. The CDR3 coding sequence is TGTGCCAGCAGTTACCAGATGGCAGGGTCGAACTATGGCTACACCTTC. Amino acids: CASSYQMAGSNYGYTF. The J gene is TRBJ1-2, the V gene TRBV6-5; tentative D call: TRBD1 (5 bases). The CDR3 is 16 amino acids. CDR1 MNHEY and CDR2 SVGAGI come from the germline V gene. Trimming removed 2 bases at V and 2 bases at J, with 15 bases between.

A few counts support this clone. The chain couples TRBV19 to TRBJ2-1; TRBD1 aligns across 7 bases. The trim removed 6 bases at V and 6 bases at J, leaving 5 bases unmatched. The CDR3 length is 13 residues. The germline CDR1 and CDR2 sequences are LNHDA and SQIVND (reference sequence). The CDR3 region is CASRMAGGNEQFF. In nucleotides, the CDR3 is TGTGCCAGTAGAATGGCAGGGGGCAATGAGCAGTTCTTC.

CDR3 in amino acids: CASSLSLAVSPLHF. The CDR3 coding sequence is TGTGCCAGCAGCTTAAGTTTGGCGGTCTCACCCCTCCACTTT. The chain carries TRBV11-2 and TRBJ1-6; no reliable D call. The CDR3 is 14 residues long. Germline loops: CDR1 SGHAT, CDR2 FQNNGV. The V end lost 2 bases, the J end lost 10 bases, and 12 bases lay between the germline ends.

This clone has more than one count but fewer than ten. One end of the junction does not line up with germline, which may come from a read error. This sequence joins TRBV7-7 and TRBJ2-5; D is possibly TRBD2 (7 bases). The CDR3 runs 17 residues. Germline values: CDR1 SSHAT, CDR2 FNYEAQ (reference sequence). The CDR3 here is CASSLGHRGGEGETQYF. DNA for the CDR3: TGTGCTAGCAGCTTAGGTCATCGCGGGGGCGAGGGAGAGACCCAGTACTTC.

This clone has a handful of counts. The chain uses TRBV7-9 and TRBJ2-1; 9 bases align to TRBD1. The germline V gene encodes CDR1 SEHNR and CDR2 FQNEAQ (reference sequence). With 5 bases clipped from V and 2 bases from J, the junction kept 7 bases outside the gene matches. CDR3 length: 16 residues. CDR3 DNA: TGTGCCAGCAGCGTGACAGGGGGGGTCACCTACAATGAGCAGTTCTTC. Protein sequence: CASSVTGGVTYNEQFF.

The rearrangement joins TRBV9 to TRBJ1-3; tentative D call: TRBD1 (6 bases). V gave up 2 bases and J gave up 0 bases, with 12 bases separating them. The CDR3 covers 16 residues. The V gene's germline CDR1 is SGDLS and CDR2 YYNGEE. CDR3 DNA: TGTGCCAGCAGCGTCGCCGGGGGGCCCTCTGGAAACACCATATATTTT. This sequence encodes CASSVAGGPSGNTIYF. Full variable domain (remainder filled in from reference TRBV9 and TRBJ1-3): DSGVTQTPKHLITATGQRVTLRCSPRSGDLSVYWYQQSLDQGLQFLIQYYNGEERAKGNILERFSAQQFPDLHSELNLSSLELGDSALYFCASSVAGGPSGNTIYFGEGSWLTVV.

The chain employs TRBV5-1 and TRBJ2-5, with TRBD2 as a possible D gene (5 bases). The DNA matches TRBJ2-7 better at its end, which makes the J call doubtful. CDR1 and CDR2 from the germline V gene are SGHRS and YFSETQ. This CDR3 has 14 residues. For the CDR3, the DNA is TGCGCCAGCAGCCTACAAACCGGGATATACGAGCAGTACTTC. This codes for CASSLQTGIYEQYF.

This clone was seen a handful of times. The chain couples TRBV6-1 to TRBJ2-1; 10 nucleotides match TRBD1. The CDR3 sequence is 14 residues long. Germline V gene sequence: CDR1 MNHNS, CDR2 SASEGT. Trimming removed 4 bases from V and 6 bases from J; junction bases left unmatched: 3. The CDR3 here is CASSGQGAINEQFF. The CDR3 DNA sequence: TGTGCCAGCAGTGGACAGGGGGCTATCAATGAGCAGTTCTTC.

This sequence joins TRBV14 and TRBJ1-1; D ambiguous. V was shortened by 3 bases and J by 4 bases, with 9 bases between the two germline ends. The germline CDR1 and CDR2 sequences are SGHDN and FVKESK. The CDR3 has 13 residues. CDR3 coding DNA: TGTGCCAGCAGCCAGACACCCCGCACTGAAGCTTTCTTT. It specifies CASSQTPRTEAFF.

This clone was seen more than once but under ten times. The rearrangement links TRBV6-5 to TRBJ1-3; no firm D call. This CDR3 comprises 16 residues. Germline V gene lookup returns CDR1 MNHEY and CDR2 SVGAGI. With 2 bases removed from V and 0 bases from J, the gap between germline ends came to 11 bases. CDR3 nucleotide sequence: TGTGCCAGCAGTTACAAAGTCTTCAGCTCTGGAAACACCATATATTTT. Residues: CASSYKVFSSGNTIYF.

The gene calls are TRBV5-4 and TRBJ2-5; TRBD2 matches at 10 bases. Trimming removed 2 bases from V and 5 bases from J; junction bases left unmatched: 12. CDR3 length: 17 amino acids. In germline, CDR1 is SGHNT, CDR2 YYREEE (reference sequence). The CDR3 reads CASSFVTLAGVWETQYF. CDR3 nucleotide sequence: TGTGCCAGCAGCTTTGTTACCCTAGCGGGGGTTTGGGAGACCCAGTACTTC.

In this sample, this clone turned up a few times. The rearrangement uses TRBV7-2 and TRBJ2-5, with 8 bases aligning to TRBD2. Losses at the gene ends were 1 base for V and 5 bases for J; bases not matched to a gene: 12. Germline V gene data show CDR1 as SGHTA and CDR2 as FQGNSA. This CDR3 is built from 17 residues. CDR3 protein: CASSLGRLAGGSETQYF. The CDR3 DNA follows: TGTGCCAGCAGCTTAGGGAGACTTGCGGGGGGATCGGAGACCCAGTACTTC.

The V and J genes are TRBV5-6 and TRBJ1-1; D possibly corresponds to TRBD1 (5 bases). CDR1 and CDR2 (germline): SGHDT, YYEEEE. The CDR3 spans 14 residues. The ends were cut back, 4 bases at V and 1 base at J, with 11 bases in the middle. In DNA, the CDR3 is TGTGCCAGCAGCCTACTGGACAAGAACACTGAAGCTTTCTTT. It codes for CASSLLDKNTEAFF. Drawing the rest from reference TRBV5-6 and TRBJ1-1, the complete variable domain is DAGVTQSPTHLIKTRGQQVTLRCSPKSGHDTVSWYQQALGQGPQFIFQYYEEEERQRGNFPDRFSGHQFPNYSSELNVNALLLGDSALYLCASSLLDKNTEAFFGQGTRLTVV.

Only a few counts were recorded for this clone. Other DNA sequences from this sample encode an identical CDR3 as well. The chain is built from TRBV7-2 and TRBJ1-2; TRBD1 might be the D (5 bases). The CDR3 consists of 12 residues. Between the trimmed V and J ends, which lost 5 bases and 5 bases, there was a span of 9 bases. Germline values: CDR1 SGHTA, CDR2 FQGNSA. The CDR3 here is CASSLDSYGYTF. As DNA, the CDR3 is TGTGCCAGCAGCCTCGACAGTTATGGCTACACCTTC.